The T cell receptor beta chain under discussion was sequenced for a study of cytomegalovirus exposure and HLA in healthy donors. In germline, CDR1 is SGHDT, CDR2 YYEEEE. V was shortened by 1 base and J by 0 bases, with 13 bases between the two germline ends. This CDR3 has 16 amino acids. A single count supports this clone. The PCR made use of 60 Vbeta and 13 Jbeta primers. The table came from immunoSEQ multiplex PCR; TCRdb's copy has only in-frame clones and leaves some out. The data show roughly 70,000 clones, roughly four fifths seen once. The source of this sequence is a man aged 50-59 years in good health and CMV-seronegative. Sequenced: PBMCs. J is TRBJ1-1 and V is TRBV5-6; a weak D match, TRBD1 (5 bases). The CDR3 protein is CASSLTAGSLNTEAFF. For the CDR3, the DNA is TGTGCCAGCAGCTTGACGGCAGGGTCTTTGAACACTGAAGCTTTCTTT.